This T cell receptor beta chain was documented in a study of blood T cell repertoires in COVID-19. Study summary: Samples taken during acute and convalescent COVID-19 were collected in the United States, Italy and Spain. The analysed material was cDNA or gDNA that came from T cells, B-cell-depleted T cells, or PBMCs.

Source study methods: Estimation of nucleated cell counts was performed using reference gene primer amplification. The assay was immunoSEQ multiplex PCR, and TCRdb's table has in-frame clones only and misses some. The V and J calls and clone size come from that table; D and trimming were worked out from the DNA. The sample consists of about 150,000 clones, more than 85% of them appearing once. Sequencing was performed on peripheral blood. The clonotype comes from a woman in her 70s with acute or convalescent COVID-19.

The DNA for the CDR3 is TGTGCCAGCAGCCTCGTGCAGGGGCCAGGTGGCTACACCTTC. It encodes CASSLVQGPGGYTF. The chain joins TRBV7-2 to TRBJ1-2, with D possibly matching TRBD1 (6 bases). The CDR3 is made up of 14 amino acids. V was pared by 5 bases and J by 7 bases, with 17 bases between. The germline V gene encodes CDR1 SGHTA and CDR2 FQGNSA. Combining the CDR3 with reference TRBV7-2 and TRBJ1-2 gives the whole variable domain GAGVSQSPSNKVTEKGKDVELRCDPISGHTALYWYRQSLGQGLEFLIYFQGNSAPDKSGLPSDRFSAERTGGSVSTLTIQRTQQEDSAVYLCASSLVQGPGGYTFGSGTRLTVV.